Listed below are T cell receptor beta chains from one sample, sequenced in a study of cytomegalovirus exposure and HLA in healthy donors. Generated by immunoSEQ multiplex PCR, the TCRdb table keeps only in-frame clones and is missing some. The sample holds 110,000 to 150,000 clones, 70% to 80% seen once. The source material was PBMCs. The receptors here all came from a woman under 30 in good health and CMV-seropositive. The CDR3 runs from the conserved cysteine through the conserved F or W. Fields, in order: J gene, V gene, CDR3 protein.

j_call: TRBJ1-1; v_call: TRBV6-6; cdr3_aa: CASSTRRGDTEAFF
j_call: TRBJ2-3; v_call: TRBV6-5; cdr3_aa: CASSYFGGSDTQYF
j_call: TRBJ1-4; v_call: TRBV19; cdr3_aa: CASSMDATRGRGEKLFF
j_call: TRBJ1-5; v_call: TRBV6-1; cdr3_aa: CASILTGGNQPQHF
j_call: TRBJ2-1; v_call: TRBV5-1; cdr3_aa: CASSTGQGEINEQFF
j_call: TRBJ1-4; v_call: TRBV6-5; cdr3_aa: CASSYSRSVMVKLFF
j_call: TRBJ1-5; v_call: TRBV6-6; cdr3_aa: CASSYPPGPQHF
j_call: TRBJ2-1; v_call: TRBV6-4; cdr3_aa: CASSRASGGNEQFF
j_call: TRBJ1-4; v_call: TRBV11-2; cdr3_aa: CASSRGQGFINEKLFF
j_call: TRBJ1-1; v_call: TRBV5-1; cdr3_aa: CASSYRTGANTEAFF
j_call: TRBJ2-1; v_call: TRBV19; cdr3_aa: CASSIAWDNTGNEQFF
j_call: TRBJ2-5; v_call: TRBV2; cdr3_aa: CASSPTGQETQYF
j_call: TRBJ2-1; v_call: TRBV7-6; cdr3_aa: CASSFSGTSGGYNEQFF
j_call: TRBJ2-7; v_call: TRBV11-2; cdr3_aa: CASSLDSYSYEQYF
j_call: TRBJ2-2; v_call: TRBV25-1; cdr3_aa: CASSESAGLVTGELFF
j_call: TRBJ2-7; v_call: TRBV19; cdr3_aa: CASSSPGTGGYEQYF
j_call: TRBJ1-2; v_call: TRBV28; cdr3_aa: CAIQEGAGYGYTF
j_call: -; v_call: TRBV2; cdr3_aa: CASSEDLYEQYF
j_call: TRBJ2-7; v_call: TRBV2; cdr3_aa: CASRRTSYEQYF
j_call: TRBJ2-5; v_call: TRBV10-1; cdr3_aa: CASSATGKETQYF
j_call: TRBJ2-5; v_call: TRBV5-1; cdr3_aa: CASSYSSGGAGETQYF
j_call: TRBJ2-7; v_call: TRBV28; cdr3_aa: CASKGAGSEQYF
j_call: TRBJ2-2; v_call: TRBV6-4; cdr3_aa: CASRTGSNTGELFF
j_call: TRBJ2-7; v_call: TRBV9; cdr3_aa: CASSTRLAGGPDEQYF
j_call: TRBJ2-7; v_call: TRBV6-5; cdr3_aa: CASSRDRGRYEQYF
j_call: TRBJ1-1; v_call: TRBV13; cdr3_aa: CASSVTGEGNTEAFF
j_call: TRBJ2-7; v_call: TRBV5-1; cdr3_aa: CASSLTSGDPYEQYF
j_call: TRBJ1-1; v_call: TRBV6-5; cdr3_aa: CASRAGTGGITEAFF
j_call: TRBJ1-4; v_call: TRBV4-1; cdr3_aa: CASSSRQTINEKLFF
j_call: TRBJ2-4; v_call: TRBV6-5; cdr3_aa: CASSYSGRGGRDIQYF
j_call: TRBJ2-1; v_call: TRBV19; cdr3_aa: CASSIEGGRGYNEQFF
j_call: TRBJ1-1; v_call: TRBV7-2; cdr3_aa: CASSLTRTEAFF
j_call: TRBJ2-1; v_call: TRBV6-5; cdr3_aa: CASSRQGYNEQFF
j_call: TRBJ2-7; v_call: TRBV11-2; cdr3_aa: CASSLPGTAASYEQYF
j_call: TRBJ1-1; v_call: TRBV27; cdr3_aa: CASSRDRVTEAFF
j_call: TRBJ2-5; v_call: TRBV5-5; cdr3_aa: CASSAGLAGTQYF
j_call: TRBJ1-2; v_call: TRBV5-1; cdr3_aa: CASSLDLGNYGYTF
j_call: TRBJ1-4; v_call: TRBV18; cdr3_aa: CASSSARGLHEKLFF
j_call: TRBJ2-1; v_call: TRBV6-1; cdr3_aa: CAGSPRGTYNEQFF
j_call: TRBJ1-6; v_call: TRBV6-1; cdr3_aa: CASSESLNSPLHF
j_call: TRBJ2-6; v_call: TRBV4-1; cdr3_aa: CASNRDTSSGANVLTF